This is a list of T cell receptor beta chains from one sample in a study of neurological immune-mediated disorders. TCRdb used MiXCR to reprocess the 5' RACE reads, holding one entry per CDR3 protein. The data contain tens of thousands of distinct CDR3 sequences, 3.4% of them singletons. The sequenced sample was PBMCs. Receptors were obtained from a man in his forties with multiple sclerosis. CDR3s include the opening cysteine and the closing phenylalanine or tryptophan. The D gene is left open where the match is weak. The listing skips clone size in some rows; elsewhere it reads once, few, many or a size class.

V	size	D	J	DNA	CDR3
TRBV20-1	many	NA	TRBJ1-2	TGCAGTGCAGCGGACAGTCCCAGCGATGGCTACACCTTC	CSAADSPSDGYTF
TRBV5-1	many	TRBD1	TRBJ2-7	TGCGCCAGCAGAAATGACAGGGTCTTATACGAGCAGTACTTC	CASRNDRVLYEQYF
TRBV7-9	many	NA	TRBJ1-5	TGTGCCAGCAGCTTCCGGGACACCCAACGAGAGCCCCAGCATTTT	CASSFRDTQREPQHF
TRBV7-9	many	NA	TRBJ2-3	TGTGCCACCCTCGGGGGACAGAGCACAGATACGCAGTATTTT	CATLGGQSTDTQYF
TRBV7-9	many	TRBD1	TRBJ2-5	TGTGCCAGCAGCCGGGACAGGGGCATCGGGGAGACCCAGTACTTC	CASSRDRGIGETQYF
TRBV6-2/TRBV6-3	many	TRBD2	TRBJ2-1	TGTGCCAGCAGTCCACTAGCGGGGGGGCCCTACAATGAGCAGTTCTTC	CASSPLAGGPYNEQFF
TRBV5-1	many	NA	TRBJ1-1	TGCGCCAGCAGCTTGCAGGGGACGAACACTGAAGCTTTCTTT	CASSLQGTNTEAFF
TRBV11-2	many	NA	TRBJ2-7	TGTGCCAGCAGCTTAGAAAAGGTATGGGCCCTGAGCTCCTACGAGCAGTACTTC	CASSLEKVWALSSYEQYF
TRBV12-3/TRBV12-4	many	TRBD1	TRBJ1-5	TGTGCCAGCAGTCCCGGGGACAGGGGCGATAATCAGCCCCAGCATTTT	CASSPGDRGDNQPQHF
TRBV20-1	many	NA	TRBJ2-2	TGCAGTGCCGTCCAGGGTGGTGGAGCCGGGGAGCTGTTTTTT	CSAVQGGGAGELFF
TRBV6-6	many	TRBD1	TRBJ1-1	TGTGCCAGCAGACATAAACAGGGGACTGAAGCTTTCTTT	CASRHKQGTEAFF
TRBV29-1	many	NA	TRBJ2-2	TGCAGCGCAAATTCAGGGCTCGTCGGGGAGCTGTTTTTT	CSANSGLVGELFF
TRBV6-5	many	NA	TRBJ2-6	TGTGCCAGCAGTTATGCAGGCCTCATCTCTGGGGCCAACGTCCTGACTTTC	CASSYAGLISGANVLTF
TRBV28	many	NA	TRBJ2-7	TGTGCCAGCAGTTTACGGGCCTTCGAGCAGTACTTC	CASSLRAFEQYF
TRBV12-3/TRBV12-4	many	TRBD1	TRBJ1-6	TGTGCCAGCAGTGGGGGACAGGGGTGGAATTCACCCCTCCACTTT	CASSGGQGWNSPLHF
TRBV2	many	TRBD2	TRBJ2-3	TGTGCCTCCCCGCGCGGCGGGAGGTCCGATACGCAGTATTTT	CASPRGGRSDTQYF
TRBV24-1	many	NA	TRBJ2-1	TGTGCCACCAGTGACTTCCTACTAGGAGGGGGGCACAATGAGCAGTTCTTC	CATSDFLLGGGHNEQFF
TRBV12-3/TRBV12-4	many	TRBD1	TRBJ2-6	TGTGCCAGCACCGTCCCGGGACAGGTTTTCTCTGGGGCCAACGTCCTGACTTTC	CASTVPGQVFSGANVLTF
TRBV29-1	many	NA	TRBJ1-6	TGCAGCGTCGCGGGACATAATTCACCCCTCCACTTT	CSVAGHNSPLHF
TRBV5-6	few	NA	TRBJ1-2	TGTGCCAGCAGCCCGGCGGGAAGCGGGGTTCTCTATGGCTACACCTTC	CASSPAGSGVLYGYTF
TRBV12-5	many	TRBD1	TRBJ2-3	TGTGCTAGTGCCCGCGGGACAGGGACAGATACGCAGTATTTT	CASARGTGTDTQYF
TRBV5-1	many	TRBD1	TRBJ1-6	TGCGCCAGCAGCTCCGGACAGGGACTCCCCCTCCACTTT	CASSSGQGLPLHF
TRBV20-1	many	TRBD2	TRBJ2-1	TGCAGTGCTAGAGTGGCGGCTAGCGGGAGGGCCCCGGCAGTCGGTGAGCAGTTCTTC	CSARVAASGRAPAVGEQFF
TRBV29-1	many	NA	TRBJ1-1	TGCAGCGTCCTAAATGAAGGGACTGGTGAAGCTTTCTTT	CSVLNEGTGEAFF
TRBV15	NA	NA	TRBJ2-1	TGTGACACCAGCAGAGATCTCGGAGAGCAGTTCTTC	CDTSRDLGEQFF
TRBV7-3	many	NA	TRBJ2-7	TGTGCCAGCAGCTTAAAACAGGGCTACGAGCAGTACTTC	CASSLKQGYEQYF
TRBV7-6	NA	TRBD2	TRBJ2-5	TGTGCCAGCAGCTTAGGCCCCACTAGCGGGAGGAAAGAGACCCAGTACTTC	CASSLGPTSGRKETQYF
TRBV5-1	many	TRBD2	TRBJ2-1	TGCGCCAGCAGCGTTAGCGGGATAACCTACAATGAGCAGTTCTTC	CASSVSGITYNEQFF
TRBV2	many	TRBD1	TRBJ2-1	TGTGCCAGCAGCGATTTAGGGCAGGGGGCGAGTGAGCAGTTCTTC	CASSDLGQGASEQFF
TRBV6-5	many	NA	TRBJ1-2	TGTGCCAGCAGCCCACAGGGTGGAGCTAACTATGGCTACACCTTC	CASSPQGGANYGYTF
TRBV12-3/TRBV12-4	many	NA	TRBJ1-3	TGTGCCAGCAGCCTCGAGTTGGGAAACACCATATATTTT	CASSLELGNTIYF
TRBV6-2/TRBV6-3	many	NA	TRBJ2-7	TGTGCCAGCAGTCCCCGACAATCCGACGAGCAGTACTTC	CASSPRQSDEQYF
TRBV20-1	many	NA	TRBJ2-7	TGCAGTGCTACCGGGACCCCCTTCTCCTACGAGCAGTACTTC	CSATGTPFSYEQYF
TRBV12-3/TRBV12-4	many	TRBD2	TRBJ2-7	TGTGCCAGCAGCTTTCAAGTAGCGGGAGGAGGCGAGCAGTACTTC	CASSFQVAGGGEQYF
TRBV7-9	many	NA	TRBJ2-1	TGTGCCACGCATTACAGGGATGAGCAGTTCTTC	CATHYRDEQFF